The source of this T cell receptor beta chain is a study of control samples from healthy donors and cancer patients. Sequencing used immunoSEQ multiplex PCR; TCRdb keeps in-frame clones, though not all of them. The sample includes around 43,000 clones, about 94% of them seen just once. The CDR3 is 16 residues long. Trimming stripped 0 bases from V and 7 bases from J, with 13 bases between. The germline V gene has CDR1 LGHNA and CDR2 YSLEER. Material: blood. The TCR originated in a woman between 50 and 59 years old in good health. The J gene is TRBJ1-6, the V gene TRBV4-3; no clear D. The CDR3 sequence is CASSQDRFRGNSPLHF. The CDR3 DNA sequence: TGCGCCAGCAGCCAAGATCGATTTCGGGGAAATTCACCCCTCCACTTT.